Below, 27 T cell receptor beta chains from the same sample are listed, as sequenced in a study of shared clonotypes between healthy human individuals. Data came from immunoSEQ multiplex PCR; TCRdb stores just in-frame clones and leaves some out. The data show 1.5 million to 2.5 million clones, with about 95% seen just once and 1% to 1.5% held by the top ten. As defined, naive CD8 cells were CD45RO-negative and positively selected for CCR7, with terminally differentiated effector memory CD45RA+ cells excluded. The sequenced sample consisted of naive CD8+ T cells sorted from blood. These TCRs come from a man younger than 30 in good health.

The V and J genes are TRBV5-1 and TRBJ1-4; D is ambiguous. V was cut by 4 bases and J by 7 bases, with 11 bases left in between. Germline values: CDR1 SGHRS, CDR2 YFSETQ. The CDR3 length is 13 residues. Here the CDR3 reads CASSPAAGEKLFF. CDR3 nucleotide sequence: TGCGCCAGCAGCCCGGCAGCGGGTGAAAAACTGTTTTTT.

The chain carries TRBV27 and TRBJ2-1; 11 bases line up with TRBD2. Germline values: CDR1 MNHEY, CDR2 SMNVEV (reference sequence). This CDR3 region has 16 residues. V lost 2 bases and J lost 4; bases outside the gene matches: 4. Written as DNA, the CDR3 is TGTGCCAGCAGTTTAACTAGCGGGAGTTATTACAATGAGCAGTTCTTC. It is translated as CASSLTSGSYYNEQFF.

The chain recombines TRBV28 with TRBJ2-2; perhaps TRBD2 as D (5 bases). Germline CDR1 is MDHEN and CDR2 is SYDVKM. The length of the CDR3 is 11 residues. The ends were cut back, 7 bases at V and 6 bases at J, with 6 bases in the middle. The CDR3 is CASTGAGELFF. DNA of the CDR3: TGTGCCAGCACCGGGGCCGGGGAGCTGTTTTTT. The full variable domain, with the rest looked up from reference TRBV28 and TRBJ2-2, is DVKVTQSSRYLVKRTGEKVFLECVQDMDHENMFWYRQDPGLGLRLIYFSYDVKMKEKGDIPEGYSVSREKKERFSLILESASTNQTSMYLCASTGAGELFFGEGSRLTVL.

The V and J genes are TRBV18 and TRBJ2-1; the D gene is possibly TRBD2 (7 bases). There are 17 residues in the CDR3. Germline V CDR1 and CDR2: KGHSH, LQKENI. The V and J ends lost 2 bases and 6 bases respectively, with 20 bases between them. DNA of the CDR3: TGTGCCAGCTCACCAGGGCAGGGGCGGGAGTACCGCAATGAGCAGTTCTTC. Encoded protein: CASSPGQGREYRNEQFF.

This chain joins TRBV5-4 and TRBJ1-4, with D possibly being TRBD1 (6 bases). The V gene lost 2 bases and the J gene lost 12 bases, with 8 bases spanning the gap. In germline, CDR1 is SGHNT, CDR2 YYREEE (reference sequence). The CDR3 runs to 11 residues. The CDR3 nucleotides read TGTGCCAGCAGCTTCCAGGGGCAACTGTTTTTT. Protein: CASSFQGQLFF. Complete variable domain (other parts from reference TRBV5-4 and TRBJ1-4): ETGVTQSPTHLIKTRGQQVTLRCSSQSGHNTVSWYQQALGQGPQFIFQYYREEENGRGNFPPRFSGLQFPNYSSELNVNALELDDSALYLCASSFQGQLFFGSGTQLSVL.

This chain links TRBV5-4 with TRBJ2-5, with D possibly matching TRBD2 (7 bases). The length of the CDR3 is 15 residues. Germline V gives CDR1 SGHNT, CDR2 YYREEE (reference sequence). Trimming pared 1 base from V and 2 bases from J, leaving 12 bases between. In DNA, the CDR3 is TGTGCCAGCAGCTTGACGGGGGGCGGGCAAGAGACCCAGTACTTC. It specifies CASSLTGGGQETQYF. The full variable domain, rest sourced from reference TRBV5-4 and TRBJ2-5, is ETGVTQSPTHLIKTRGQQVTLRCSSQSGHNTVSWYQQALGQGPQFIFQYYREEENGRGNFPPRFSGLQFPNYSSELNVNALELDDSALYLCASSLTGGGQETQYFGPGTRLLVL.

Regarding this clone: This same CDR3 is encoded by further DNA sequences in the sample. The chain recombines TRBV5-4 with TRBJ2-6; D is possibly TRBD1 (5 bases). Germline V gene lookup returns CDR1 SGHNT and CDR2 YYREEE (reference sequence). Trimming removed 2 bases from V and 4 bases from J, with 10 bases in between. The CDR3 runs to 15 residues. CDR3 bases: TGTGCCAGCAGCTTTTCAGGGTCCGGGGCCAACGTCCTGACTTTC. Protein sequence: CASSFSGSGANVLTF.

The chain has TRBV4-1 and TRBJ2-7, with D perhaps given as TRBD1 or TRBD2 (7 bases each). V gave up 1 base and J gave up 1 base, with 14 bases separating them. CDR3 length equals 16 residues. Germline V gene sequence: CDR1 MGHRA, CDR2 YSYEKL. CDR3 protein: CASSQGQGGVSYEQYF. The CDR3 DNA sequence: TGCGCCAGCAGCCAAGGACAGGGAGGGGTGTCCTACGAGCAGTACTTC.

The chain links TRBV30 to TRBJ2-5; either TRBD1 or TRBD2 may fit D (6 bases each). The V end lost 4 bases, the J end lost 1 base, and 13 bases lay between the germline ends. The CDR3 runs 14 residues. The germline V gene has CDR1 GTSNPN and CDR2 SVGIG (reference sequence). The CDR3 spells CAWTTKGGQETQYF. DNA for the CDR3: TGTGCCTGGACAACTAAGGGGGGCCAAGAGACCCAGTACTTC.

The CDR3 coding sequence is TGCGCCAGCAGCCAAGAGGGAAACGCCAAAAACATTCAGTACTTC. Protein: CASSQEGNAKNIQYF. The genes are TRBV4-3 and TRBJ2-4; D remains ambiguous. Looked up from germline, CDR1 is LGHNA and CDR2 is YSLEER. Trimming pared 0 bases from V and 1 base from J, leaving 7 bases between. The CDR3 has 15 amino acids.

V gene TRBV7-9 combines with J gene TRBJ2-3; the D is unclear. V lost 0 bases and J lost 3, with 7 bases in between. CDR1 is SEHNR and CDR2 is FQNEAQ in the germline V gene (reference sequence). This CDR3 is built from 14 residues. CDR3 bases: TGTGCCAGCAGCTTAGCAGTGGGTACAGATACGCAGTATTTT. Encoded protein: CASSLAVGTDTQYF. Full variable domain (remainder filled in from reference TRBV7-9 and TRBJ2-3): DTGVSQNPRHKITKRGQNVTFRCDPISEHNRLYWYRQTLGQGPEFLTYFQNEAQLEKSRLLSDRFSAERPKGSFSTLEIQRTEQGDSAMYLCASSLAVGTDTQYFGPGTRLTVL.

The V gene is TRBV6-5, the J gene TRBJ1-2; D is ambiguous. CDR1 is MNHEY and CDR2 is SVGAGI in the germline V gene. The CDR3 sequence is 14 residues long. V was trimmed by 2 bases and J by 2 bases, leaving 9 bases between them. In DNA, the CDR3 is TGTGCCAGCAGTTACACACAGAACAACTATGGCTACACCTTC. As protein: CASSYTQNNYGYTF.

This chain connects TRBV12-5 to TRBJ2-5; 14 bases are a match to TRBD2. The CDR3 has 16 residues. Germline loops: CDR1 LGHNT, CDR2 FRNRAP. V lost 5 bases and J lost 5; bases outside the gene matches: 7. CDR3: CASGAGLAGVGETQYF. The DNA for the CDR3 is TGTGCTAGTGGTGCGGGACTAGCGGGAGTAGGTGAGACCCAGTACTTC.

V gene TRBV4-3 combines with J gene TRBJ1-1; the D gene is possibly TRBD1 (6 bases). Per the germline V gene, CDR1 is LGHNA and CDR2 is YSLEER. This CDR3 has 14 residues. The V end lost 4 bases, the J end lost 4 bases, and 13 bases lay between the germline ends. The CDR3 reads CASSPDGGGTEAFF. For the CDR3, the DNA is TGCGCCAGCAGCCCCGATGGAGGGGGCACTGAAGCTTTCTTT.

The CDR3 protein is CASSWVGNQPQHF. The CDR3 bases are TGTGCCAGTAGTTGGGTGGGCAATCAGCCCCAGCATTTT. The chain carries TRBV19 and TRBJ1-5; D gene uncertain. V was pared by 5 bases and J by 2 bases, with 7 bases between. The CDR3 totals 13 residues. Germline lookup yields CDR1 LNHDA and CDR2 SQIVND (reference sequence).

The rearrangement joins TRBV28 to TRBJ1-5; D gene unclear. CDR1 MDHEN and CDR2 SYDVKM come from the germline V gene. The CDR3 covers 12 residues. The V end was cut by 11 bases, the J end by 6 bases, with 14 bases between. The CDR3 reads CAVGKVAQPQHF. In DNA, the CDR3 is TGTGCCGTCGGCAAGGTAGCTCAGCCCCAGCATTTT. Combining the CDR3 with reference TRBV28 and TRBJ1-5 gives the whole variable domain DVKVTQSSRYLVKRTGEKVFLECVQDMDHENMFWYRQDPGLGLRLIYFSYDVKMKEKGDIPEGYSVSREKKERFSLILESASTNQTSMYLCAVGKVAQPQHFGDGTRLSIL.

Only one count was recorded for this clone. V and J are TRBV28 and TRBJ1-2; D may be TRBD1 (5 bases). Deletions cut 5 bases from V and 4 bases from J, with 11 bases between. The germline V gene has CDR1 MDHEN and CDR2 SYDVKM. The CDR3 length is 13 residues. The CDR3 spells CASSPFQGYGYTF. The CDR3 bases are TGTGCCAGCAGTCCCTTCCAGGGCTATGGCTACACCTTC.

With respect to this clone: In the same sample, other DNA sequences code for this CDR3. This chain connects TRBV27 to TRBJ2-7; TRBD2 aligns across 8 bases. Germline CDR1 reads MNHEY; CDR2 reads SMNVEV (reference sequence). CDR3 length equals 13 residues. Trimming cost V 5 bases and J 3 bases; bases outside gene matches: 3. The CDR3 is CASSPSGSYEQYF. In nucleotides, the CDR3 is TGTGCCAGCAGTCCAAGCGGGAGCTACGAGCAGTACTTC.

The chain employs TRBV27 and TRBJ2-3; D not certain. Germline CDR1 is MNHEY and CDR2 is SMNVEV (reference sequence). The CDR3 covers 15 residues. V lost 3 bases and J 2 bases, leaving 12 bases between the germline ends. The DNA for the CDR3 is TGTGCCAGCAGTTTGAGGCCCTCGTACACAGATACGCAGTATTTT. This sequence encodes CASSLRPSYTDTQYF.

The rearrangement links TRBV6-5 to TRBJ1-1; 8 positions match TRBD1. V lost 6 bases and J lost 4; bases outside the gene matches: 7. This CDR3 region has 14 residues. The germline V gene encodes CDR1 MNHEY and CDR2 SVGAGI. The CDR3 DNA reads as TGTGCCAGCAGGCTGACAGGGGAGGGCACTGAAGCTTTCTTT. The encoded protein is CASRLTGEGTEAFF.

V is TRBV13 and J is TRBJ2-2; TRBD1 is a possible D gene (5 bases). The germline gives CDR1 PRHDT, CDR2 FYEKMQ (reference sequence). V was trimmed by 4 bases and J by 7 bases, leaving 13 bases between them. This CDR3 is 14 amino acids long. Written as DNA, the CDR3 is TGTGCCAGCAGCTATATACAGGATTACGGGGAGCTGTTTTTT. Its protein is CASSYIQDYGELFF.

This chain uses TRBV6-5 with TRBJ2-3; tentative D call: TRBD2 (6 bases). Trimming took 4 bases from V and 0 from J, leaving 14 bases between them. Per germline, CDR1 MNHEY and CDR2 SVGAGI. The length of the CDR3 is 16 residues. CDR3 DNA: TGTGCCAGCAGTTCCTTGGGGGACTCTAGCACAGATACGCAGTATTTT. The encoded protein is CASSSLGDSSTDTQYF.

V is TRBV29-1 and J is TRBJ2-1, with D possibly being TRBD1 or TRBD2 (5 bases each). CDR3 length equals 14 residues. Germline V lookup: CDR1 SQVTM, CDR2 ANQGSEA. V was cut by 2 bases and J by 9 bases, with 17 bases left in between. CDR3 nucleotides: TGCAGCGTTGAACTAGCCCCCTACCAGGGTGAGCAGTTCTTC. Amino acid sequence: CSVELAPYQGEQFF.

J is TRBJ2-7 and V is TRBV7-8; tentatively, D is TRBD1 (5 bases). The CDR3 length is 17 residues. Germline V gives CDR1 SGHVS, CDR2 FQNEAQ. Trimming left V 2 bases short and J 2 bases short, with 19 bases between. CDR3 DNA: TGTGCCAGCAGCTTAAGGTCCCGGCAGGGCCGTACCTACGAGCAGTACTTC. Translation: CASSLRSRQGRTYEQYF.

The chain combines TRBV4-3 with TRBJ2-1; 7 bases match TRBD2. Germline CDR1 and CDR2: LGHNA and YSLEER. The CDR3 length is 14 residues. V lost 4 bases to trimming and J lost 7 bases; unmatched junction nucleotides: 7. CDR3 protein: CASSPQGAGNEQFF. CDR3 DNA: TGCGCCAGCAGCCCGCAGGGAGCGGGGAATGAGCAGTTCTTC.

Turning to this clone: Within the sample, other DNA sequences also encode this same CDR3. The chain couples TRBV11-2 to TRBJ2-7; D might be TRBD1 (6 bases). The V and J ends lost 5 bases and 1 base respectively, with 12 bases between them. Germline V gene lookup returns CDR1 SGHAT and CDR2 FQNNGV. This CDR3 has 14 residues. CDR3 sequence: CASSLLGTSYEQYF. The CDR3 DNA is TGTGCCAGCAGCCTCCTCGGGACATCCTACGAGCAGTACTTC.

The rearrangement uses TRBV2 and TRBJ2-5; TRBD1 is a possible D gene (5 bases). CDR3 length equals 12 residues. Trimming took off 4 bases at V and 4 bases at J, with 7 bases between the two ends. The germline V gene has CDR1 SNHLY and CDR2 FYNNEI. CDR3 amino acids: CASSGTSETQYF. The DNA for the CDR3 is TGTGCCAGCAGTGGGACATCAGAGACCCAGTACTTC.